What follows is one T cell receptor (beta chain) and its context. The ends were cut back, 2 bases at V and 5 bases at J, with 16 bases in the middle. This CDR3 comprises 15 residues. Germline-derived CDR1 and CDR2 are SGHTA and FQGNSA. The data were taken from a study of PD-L1 blockade in urothelial cancer. Using immunoSEQ multiplex PCR, the repertoire was profiled, and TCRdb retains in-frame clones only, with some absent. Among approximately 51,000 clones, approximately 84% were seen once, and the ten largest hold approximately 16%. The sequence came from a man aged 55 to 70 with urothelial cancer. The gene calls are TRBV7-2 and TRBJ2-7, with D unclear. The sequenced sample was PBMCs, obtained around atezolizumab (anti-PD-L1) treatment. DNA of the CDR3: TGTGCCAGCAGCTTACAAGACTTCTCCTGGGACGAGCAGTACTTC. Amino acid sequence: CASSLQDFSWDEQYF.